This is a list of T cell receptor beta chains from one sample in a study of blood T cell repertoires in COVID-19. The assay was immunoSEQ multiplex PCR, and TCRdb's table has in-frame clones only and misses some. The repertoire consists of 98,000 or so clones, with approximately 80% occurring once and the leading ten covering about 3.3%. The source material was peripheral blood. Receptors were obtained from a woman at least 80 years old with active or convalescent COVID-19. CDR3s include the opening cysteine and the closing phenylalanine or tryptophan. Fields, in order: V gene, D gene, clone size, J gene, CDR3 DNA, CDR3 protein. A D gene is named only where the DNA matches it firmly. Size tells how often a clone was seen (once, few, many) or the class of an expanded clone, and some rows leave it out.

TRBV3-1/TRBV3-2	TRBD2	.	TRBJ2-7	TGTGCCAGCAGCCCTCGACTAGCGGTAACCTACGAGCAGTACTTC	CASSPRLAVTYEQYF
TRBV7-2	.	.	TRBJ1-4	TGTGCCAGCAGCTTACGGGGATCGCGGAAACTGTTTTTT	CASSLRGSRKLFF
TRBV18	.	.	TRBJ1-6	TGTGCCAGCTCACAGGGGGAGTCACCCCTCCACTTT	CASSQGESPLHF
TRBV5-6	TRBD1	.	TRBJ1-6	TGTGCCAGCATCCGCAGGGACAGGGGCTCACCCCTCCACTTT	CASIRRDRGSPLHF
TRBV30	.	.	TRBJ1-2	TGTGCCTGGAGTGTAAAGGCCGGACAGCCGGACTATGGCTACACCTTC	CAWSVKAGQPDYGYTF
TRBV6-5	.	once	TRBJ1-1	TGTGCCAGCAGTCGGGTTATTAAGGACACTGAAGCTTTCTTT	CASSRVIKDTEAFF
TRBV12-2	.	once	TRBJ2-5	TGTGCAAGTCGCATCCGACTAGCGGATGAAGAGACCCAGTACTTC	CASRIRLADEETQYF
TRBV28	.	.	TRBJ2-1	TGTGCCAGCACCCGGGGGGGGGAGACAGGGAAGAATGAGCAGTTCTTC	CASTRGGETGKNEQFF
TRBV5-6	.	.	TRBJ2-7	TGTGCCAGCAGCCTTAATAGGCGTGGGAGGGGGTTGGAGCAGTACTTC	CASSLNRRGRGLEQYF
TRBV3-1/TRBV3-2	TRBD1	.	TRBJ1-2	TGTGCCAGCAGCCTGGGGGACAGGGAATTCTATGGCTACACCTTC	CASSLGDREFYGYTF
TRBV9	TRBD1	once	TRBJ2-7	TGTGCCAGCAGCGCGACAGGGGCCTCCTCCTACGAGCAGTACTTC	CASSATGASSYEQYF
TRBV19	TRBD1	.	TRBJ1-5	TGTGCCAGTAGTTGGACAGGGAATAGCAATCAGCCCCAGCATTTT	CASSWTGNSNQPQHF
TRBV7-5	.	.	TRBJ1-6	TGTGCCAGAAGCTTAGCGCCCCCCCGGGGTTCACCCCTCCACTTT	CARSLAPPRGSPLHF
TRBV27	TRBD1	.	TRBJ2-7	TGTGCCAGCAGTTTGAGGACAGGGCAGTACTACGAGCAGTACTTC	CASSLRTGQYYEQYF
TRBV28	TRBD1	.	TRBJ1-1	TGTGCCACTCAGACAGGGTATAGGGCTGAAGCTTTCTTT	CATQTGYRAEAFF
TRBV5-8	TRBD1	many	TRBJ2-7	TGTGCCAGCAGCGTCGAGGGGACAGGGAGGTACTTC	CASSVEGTGRYF
TRBV18	.	.	TRBJ2-7	TGTGCCAGCTCGCGTTCGGCCTACGAGCAGTACTTC	CASSRSAYEQYF
TRBV11-2	TRBD1	.	TRBJ2-2	TGTGCCAGCAGCCAGACAGGGGGCGCGTCCGGGGAGCTGTTTTTT	CASSQTGGASGELFF
TRBV21-1	.	few	TRBJ2-6	TGTGCCAGCAGCGCTATGTATGGGGGGGGCGCTTGCTCTGGGGCCAACGTCCTGACTTTC	CASSAMYGGGACSGANVLTF
TRBV25-1	TRBD1	.	TRBJ2-1	TGTGCCAGCAAAAGGACAGGGTGGAATGAGCAGTTCTTC	CASKRTGWNEQFF
TRBV6-6	TRBD1	.	TRBJ1-6	TGTGCCAGCAGTACGGGACAGGAGGGTTCACCCCTCCACTTT	CASSTGQEGSPLHF
TRBV14	.	.	TRBJ2-3	TGTGCCAGCAGTATCATCGGGACAGATACGCAGTATTTT	CASSIIGTDTQYF
TRBV12-3/TRBV12-4	.	.	TRBJ2-2	TGTGCCAGCAGCCCCCACAGGCCCGGGGAGCTGTTTTTT	CASSPHRPGELFF
TRBV11-3	.	.	TRBJ1-1	TGTGCCAGCAGCTTTGGGGGCCGGAACACTGAAGCTTTCTTT	CASSFGGRNTEAFF
TRBV16	.	.	TRBJ1-2	TGTGCCAGCAGCCAATCGTTACGATCGGCTAACTATGGCTACACCTTC	CASSQSLRSANYGYTF
TRBV5-4	TRBD1	.	TRBJ1-6	TGTGCCAGCAGCCGCACAGGGGAAATTTCACCCCTCCACTTT	CASSRTGEISPLHF
TRBV5-4	TRBD1	few	TRBJ2-5	TGTGCCAGCAGCTCCTTCGGACAGGTCAGAGAGACCCAGTACTTC	CASSSFGQVRETQYF
TRBV6-5	.	.	TRBJ1-5	TGTGCCAGCAGGATGAGTAGCAATCAGCCCCAGCATTTT	CASRMSSNQPQHF
TRBV3-1/TRBV3-2	.	.	TRBJ2-1	TGTGCCAGCAGCCCGACTTTAGCGAATGAGCAGTTCTTC	CASSPTLANEQFF
TRBV5-1	.	.	TRBJ1-1	TGCGCCAGCAGCCCCCAACCGGGTGGCACTGAAGCTTTCTTT	CASSPQPGGTEAFF
TRBV6-6	.	.	TRBJ1-2	TGTGCCAGCAGTCAAAAATCAGGTCGAGGCTACACCTTC	CASSQKSGRGYTF
TRBV19	TRBD1	.	TRBJ2-7	TGTGCCAGTAGTCTAGGACAGGGCTACGAGCAGTACTTC	CASSLGQGYEQYF
TRBV6-2/TRBV6-3	.	once	TRBJ2-3	TGTGCCAGCAGTTCGACTAGGGGTACGCAGTATTTT	CASSSTRGTQYF
TRBV6-5	TRBD1	.	TRBJ1-2	TGTGCCAGCAGATCCCCGGGACAGCAAAACTATGGCTACACCTTC	CASRSPGQQNYGYTF
TRBV5-1	.	.	TRBJ1-4	TGCGCCAGCAGCTTGGGACAGGAGAATGAAAAACTGTTTTTT	CASSLGQENEKLFF
TRBV28	TRBD1	.	TRBJ1-5	TGTGCCAGCAGTTTATCCGGGACAGGGGGCTTTGGTCAGCCCCAGCATTTT	CASSLSGTGGFGQPQHF
TRBV30	.	.	TRBJ1-2	TGTGCCTGGAGTCACACAGGGTCTGGTGGCTACACCTTC	CAWSHTGSGGYTF
TRBV12-3/TRBV12-4	.	.	TRBJ1-1	TGTGCCAGCAGTTTAGGAGGGGGCACTGAAGCTTTCTTT	CASSLGGGTEAFF
TRBV27	.	.	TRBJ1-3	TGTGCCAGCAGTGGCAGGATCGGCACCATATATTTT	CASSGRIGTIYF
TRBV6-2/TRBV6-3	.	once	TRBJ2-5	TGTGCCAGCAGTCGGGACACCCCCTCTAGGCAAGAGACCCAGTACTTC	CASSRDTPSRQETQYF
TRBV30	.	.	TRBJ2-5	TGTGCCTGGAGTGTACTGTACCTAGTCGGATCCGAGACCCAGTACTTC	CAWSVLYLVGSETQYF
TRBV28	TRBD1	.	TRBJ1-3	TGTGCCAGCAGTTCGGACAGGACCACTGGAAACACCATATATTTT	CASSSDRTTGNTIYF
TRBV24-1	.	.	TRBJ2-2	TGTGCCACCAGTGACATTGACACTTTCGGCACCGGGGAGCTGTTTTTT	CATSDIDTFGTGELFF
TRBV7-9	.	.	TRBJ2-1	TGTGCCAGCAGCTTCCGGGTAGGAGAGCAGTTCTTC	CASSFRVGEQFF
TRBV9	.	.	TRBJ2-6	TGTGCCAGCAGCCTACAGGGCCCTGGGGCCAACGTCCTGACTTTC	CASSLQGPGANVLTF
TRBV6-6	.	.	TRBJ2-6	TGTGCCAGCAGGCAAGGGGGCTCTGGGGCCAACGTCCTGACTTTC	CASRQGGSGANVLTF
TRBV20-1	.	.	TRBJ1-2	TGCAGTGCTAGTATTTTGGGGGCCGGCTACACCTTC	CSASILGAGYTF
TRBV25-1	.	few	TRBJ1-1	TGTGCCAGCAGGGCGCCGGGGTGGACTGAAGCTTTCTTT	CASRAPGWTEAFF
TRBV18	.	.	TRBJ1-5	TGTGCCAGCTCACCAACGGGTAACAATCAGCCCCAGCATTTT	CASSPTGNNQPQHF
TRBV12-2	.	.	TRBJ2-7	TGTGCAAGTCGCTTAGATGGGACAGGGACCCACGAGCAGTACTTC	CASRLDGTGTHEQYF
TRBV9	.	.	TRBJ1-3	TGTGCCAGCAGCGTAGTTAGCACGGGACAAGGAAACACCATATATTTT	CASSVVSTGQGNTIYF
TRBV28	TRBD1	.	TRBJ1-5	TGTGCCAGCCTGGACAGGGCGAATCAGCCCCAGCATTTT	CASLDRANQPQHF
TRBV30	TRBD1	.	TRBJ1-3	TGTGCCTGGAGTCAGACAGGGACTGGAAACACCATATATTTT	CAWSQTGTGNTIYF
TRBV5-1	.	.	TRBJ2-3	TGCGCCAGCAGCTTGGGCCAACTTAGCACAGATACGCAGTATTTT	CASSLGQLSTDTQYF
TRBV10-1	.	.	TRBJ1-6	TGCGCCAGCAGGATAGCCACCTGGTACTCCTATAATTCACCCCTCCACTTT	CASRIATWYSYNSPLHF